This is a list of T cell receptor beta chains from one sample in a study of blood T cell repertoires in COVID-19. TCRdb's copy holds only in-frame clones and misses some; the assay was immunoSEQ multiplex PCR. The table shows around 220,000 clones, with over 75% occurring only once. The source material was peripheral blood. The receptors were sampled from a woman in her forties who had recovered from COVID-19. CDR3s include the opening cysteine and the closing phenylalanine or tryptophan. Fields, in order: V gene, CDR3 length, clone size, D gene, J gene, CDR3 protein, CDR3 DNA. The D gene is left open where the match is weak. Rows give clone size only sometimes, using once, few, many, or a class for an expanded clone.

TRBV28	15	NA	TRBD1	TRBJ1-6	CASRHLQGGYSPLHF	TGTGCCAGCAGGCATCTACAGGGGGGATATTCACCCCTCCACTTT
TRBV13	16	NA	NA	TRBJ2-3	CASSSQGRVLTDTQYF	TGTGCCAGCAGCTCCCAAGGGCGGGTACTCACAGATACGCAGTATTTT
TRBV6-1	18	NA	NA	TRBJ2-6	CASSEFGPLHSGANVLTF	TGTGCCAGCAGTGAATTTGGCCCCTTACACTCTGGGGCCAACGTCCTGACTTTC
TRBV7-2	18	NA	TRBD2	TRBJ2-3	CASSFTSGGTVTTDTQYF	TGTGCCAGCAGCTTCACTAGCGGGGGGACTGTCACCACAGATACGCAGTATTTT
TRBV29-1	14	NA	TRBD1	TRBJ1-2	CSVTDRGGNYGYTF	TGCAGCGTAACGGACAGGGGGGGCAACTATGGCTACACCTTC
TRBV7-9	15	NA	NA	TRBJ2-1	CASSRAVTTYNEQFF	TGTGCCAGCAGCAGAGCGGTAACTACCTACAATGAGCAGTTCTTC
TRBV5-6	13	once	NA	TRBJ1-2	CASSLLRNYGYTF	TGTGCCAGCAGCTTGCTTCGTAACTATGGCTACACCTTC
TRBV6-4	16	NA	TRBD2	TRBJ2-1	CASSDFGTSGYNEQFF	TGTGCCAGCAGTGACTTCGGGACTAGCGGTTACAATGAGCAGTTCTTC
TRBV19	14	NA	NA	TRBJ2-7	CASSTPGGHYEQYF	TGTGCCAGTAGTACCCCCGGTGGACACTACGAGCAGTACTTC
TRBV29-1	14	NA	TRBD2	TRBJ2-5	CSVSPTSGHGTQYF	TGCAGCGTTTCTCCGACTAGCGGGCACGGGACCCAGTACTTC
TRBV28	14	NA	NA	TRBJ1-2	CASSSAVNYEGYTF	TGTGCCAGCAGTTCCGCGGTGAATTATGAGGGCTACACCTTC
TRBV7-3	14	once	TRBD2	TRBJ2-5	CASSLAGGPETQYF	TGTGCCAGCAGCTTAGCGGGAGGGCCAGAGACCCAGTACTTC
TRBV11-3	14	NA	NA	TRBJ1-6	CASSLVSLNSPLHF	TGTGCCAGCAGCTTAGTCTCCCTGAATTCACCCCTCCACTTT
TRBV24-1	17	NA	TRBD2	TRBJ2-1	CATSDPSGSGRANEQFF	TGTGCCACCAGTGATCCGTCGGGTAGCGGGAGGGCCAATGAGCAGTTCTTC
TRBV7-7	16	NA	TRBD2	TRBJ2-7	CASSSGELAGSYEQYF	TGTGCTAGCAGCTCCGGCGAGCTAGCGGGATCCTACGAGCAGTACTTC
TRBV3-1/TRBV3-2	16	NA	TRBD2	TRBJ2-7	CASSQHGTSGTLEQYF	TGTGCCAGCAGCCAACACGGGACTAGCGGGACACTCGAGCAGTACTTC
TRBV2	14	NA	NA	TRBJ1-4	CASSVDRLFEKLFF	TGTGCCAGCAGTGTCGACAGGTTATTTGAAAAACTGTTTTTT
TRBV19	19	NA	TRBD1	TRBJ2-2	CASSQNPRGTGGRTGELFF	TGTGCCAGTAGCCAAAACCCAAGGGGGACAGGGGGGAGAACCGGGGAGCTGTTTTTT
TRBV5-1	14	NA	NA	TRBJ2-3	CASSLGAGSDTQYF	TGCGCCAGCAGCTTGGGGGCAGGATCAGATACGCAGTATTTT
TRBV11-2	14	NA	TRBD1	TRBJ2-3	CASSLDRVTDTQYF	TGTGCCAGCAGCTTGGACAGGGTCACAGATACGCAGTATTTT
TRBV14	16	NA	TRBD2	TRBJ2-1	CASSQLASGLNNEQFF	TGTGCCAGCAGCCAATTGGCTAGCGGGCTTAACAATGAGCAGTTCTTC
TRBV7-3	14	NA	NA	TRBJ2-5	CASSLIGGSETQYF	TGTGCCAGCAGCTTAATCGGCGGCTCGGAGACCCAGTACTTC
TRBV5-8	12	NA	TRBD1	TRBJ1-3	CASSSTTPGQGF	TGTGCCAGCAGCTCCACGACACCGGGACAGGGTTTT
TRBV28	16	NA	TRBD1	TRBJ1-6	CASSPQGGSYNSPLHF	TGTGCCAGCAGCCCCCAGGGGGGCTCCTATAATTCACCCCTCCACTTT
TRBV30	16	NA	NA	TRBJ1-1	CAWSGHLWAMNTEAFF	TGTGCCTGGAGTGGACATTTATGGGCTATGAACACTGAAGCTTTCTTT